This TCR beta chain was sequenced in a study of read filtering for tumor transcriptome and immune sequencing. Study at large: By R-ISS, stages I, II and III held around 8, 15 and 7 patients.

Remarks on this clonotype: The target antigen is unknown.

Findings and caveats of the study: RNA-seq captured clonotypes less deeply and reliably than IR-seq. Around 85% of IR-seq clonotypes had one read, totaling about 3.5% of reads; RNA-seq: about 74% and 41%.

Molecular barcoded adaptors covering alpha/delta and beta/gamma chains were used on around 400 ng RNA. TCRdb re-called the reads through MiXCR, storing one row per CDR3 protein. The table shows 100,000 to 150,000 distinct CDR3 sequences, with over 10% occurring only once. Every patient had bone marrow sampled while the disease was active. CDR3 length: 11 residues. Germline-derived CDR1 and CDR2 are SGHTA and FQGNSA. Trimming removed 2 bases at V and 7 bases at J, with 6 bases between. What was sequenced was a population of CD138-negative cells sorted from bone marrow. This chain connects TRBV7-2 to TRBJ2-7; D is uncertain. This clonotype was obtained from a donor aged 40 or older with multiple myeloma. For the CDR3, the DNA is TGTGCCAGCAGCTTATTTCTGGAGCAGTACTTC. This translates into CASSLFLEQYF.